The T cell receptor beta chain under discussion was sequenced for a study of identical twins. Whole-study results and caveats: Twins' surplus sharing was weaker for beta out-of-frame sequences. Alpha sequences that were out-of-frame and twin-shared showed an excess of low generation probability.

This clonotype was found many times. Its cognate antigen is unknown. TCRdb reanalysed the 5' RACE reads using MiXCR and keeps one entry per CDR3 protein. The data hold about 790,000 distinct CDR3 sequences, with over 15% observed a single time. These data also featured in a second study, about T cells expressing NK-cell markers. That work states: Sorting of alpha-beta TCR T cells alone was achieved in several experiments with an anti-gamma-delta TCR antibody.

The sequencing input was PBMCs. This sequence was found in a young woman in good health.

The CDR3 spells CASSSTGQAYEQYF. The CDR3 nucleotides are TGTGCCAGCAGCTCAACCGGACAGGCGTACGAGCAGTACTTC. The gene calls are TRBV7-8 and TRBJ2-7, with TRBD1 matching over 7 bases. The CDR3 runs 14 residues. Germline loops: CDR1 SGHVS, CDR2 FQNEAQ. V lost 4 bases and J lost 4; bases outside the gene matches: 7. The full variable domain, rest sourced from reference TRBV7-8 and TRBJ2-7, is GAGVSQSPRYKVAKRGQDVALRCDPISGHVSLFWYQQALGQGPEFLTYFQNEAQLDKSGLPSDRFFAERPEGSVSTLKIQRTQQEDSAVYLCASSSTGQAYEQYFGPGTRLTVT.